This T cell receptor beta chain comes out of a study of cytomegalovirus exposure and HLA in healthy donors. Points from the study as a whole: Clusters of TCRs from the first cohort tended to co-occur in the 100 to 150 validation repertoires (as a later analysis found). The classifier was said to identify cytomegalovirus status with high specificity and sensitivity.

Repertoires were generated with immunoSEQ multiplex PCR, while TCRdb's copy carries only in-frame clones and drops some. This sample has some 130,000 clones, with approximately 84% found just once. Germline V lookup: CDR1 SGHRS, CDR2 YFSETQ. With 3 bases removed from V and 2 bases from J, the gap between germline ends came to 12 bases. The CDR3 extends over 14 amino acids. A note on this clone: Its target is unknown.

The clonotype originates from a man aged 25 to 40 in good health and CMV-seropositive. The rearrangement uses TRBV5-1 and TRBJ2-7; weak D call: TRBD2 (6 bases). Sequenced sample: PBMCs. CDR3: CASSSAGTTYEQYF. In DNA form, the CDR3 reads TGCGCCAGCAGCTCCGCGGGGACCACCTACGAGCAGTACTTC. Combining the CDR3 with reference TRBV5-1 and TRBJ2-7 gives the whole variable domain KAGVTQTPRYLIKTRGQQVTLSCSPISGHRSVSWYQQTPGQGLQFLFEYFSETQRNKGNFPGRFSGRQFSNSRSEMNVSTLELGDSALYLCASSSAGTTYEQYFGPGTRLTVT.